The clone carrying this TCR beta chain was seen many times. The antigen is unknown. TCR beta VDJ and CDR3 were profiled, and genomic DNA was the template. One entry per CDR3 protein, called by TCRdb with MiXCR from the reads. The sample shows 150,000 to 200,000 distinct CDR3 sequences, around half of them seen only once. This sample was included in a study of CD8+CD57+ T cells in acquired aplastic anemia. Study at large: Sorted CD4+ and CD8+ cells gave an average of around 3 ug of DNA. Healthy donor CD4+ samples were sequenced to a depth that averaged approximately 10 million reads.

Germline V gives CDR1 LNHDA, CDR2 SQIVND (reference sequence). CDR3 length: 15 residues. The V and J ends lost 3 bases and 1 base respectively, with 10 bases between them. Findings and caveats of the study: The same twenty-nine CD8+ CDR3 sequences occurred in patients and in controls. Patient and control CD8+ Simpson's diversity was not significantly different.

The chain recombines TRBV19 with TRBJ2-1; D could derive from TRBD1 or TRBD2 (6 bases each). What was sequenced was sorted CD4+, CD8+, or CD8+CD57+ T cells (not recorded which) from PBMCs. The clonotype originates from a human donor in good health. The CDR3 nucleotides read TGTGCCAGTAGTATCGGCGGGACATCCTACAATGAGCAGTTCTTC. Protein sequence: CASSIGGTSYNEQFF.